This T cell receptor (beta chain) stems from a study of post-analysis software for immune sequencing data. Across the study: Recorded subtypes: relapsing-remitting, secondary progressive, progressive-relapsing; some patients unannotated. Broader study findings: A significant reduction in normalized Chao1 diversity was observed in multiple sclerosis patients versus controls. Elevated frequency relative to controls characterized a handful of TRBV segments in patients, TRBV5-6, TRBV5-1 and TRBV20-1 among them.

The CDR3 is 15 amino acids. V dropped 0 bases and J dropped 1 base, with 9 bases sitting between them. In germline, CDR1 is LGHNA, CDR2 YNFKEQ. The TCR beta cDNA libraries carried unique molecular identifiers. T cells numbering roughly 1 to 10 million yielded cDNA molecules that totaled some 500,000. TCRdb itself ran the PCR reads through MiXCR, one entry per CDR3 protein. The table records some 260,000 distinct CDR3 sequences, less than 40% of them present only once. This clonotype occurred a few times. Its antigen is undetermined. The chain is built from TRBV4-2 and TRBJ1-1; D is unclear. Specimen: blood. This receptor was identified in a girl between 5 and 17 years old with multiple sclerosis. CDR3 DNA sequence: TGTGCCAGCAGCCAAGATGCGGACCGGAACACTGAAGCTTTCTTT. Amino acid sequence: CASSQDADRNTEAFF.